This TCR beta chain is from a study of blood T cells in healthy people across ages. Sample-barcoded 5' priming and a J-beta primer mix drove a second PCR of roughly 7 to 11 cycles. MiXCR was run by TCRdb on the 5' RACE reads, yielding one entry per CDR3 protein. The table has more than 550,000 distinct CDR3 sequences, 20% to 25% seen once. Germline V gives CDR1 MDHEN, CDR2 SYDVKM. The ends were cut back, 6 bases at V and 1 base at J, with 15 bases in the middle. The CDR3 extends over 15 amino acids. This clonotype appeared a few times. The sequence came from a man aged 65-85 years in good health. The sample taken for sequencing was blood. V usage is TRBV28 and J usage is TRBJ2-5; D gene unclear. The CDR3 here is CASSSPGHPQETQYF. CDR3 DNA: TGTGCCAGCAGCTCGCCTGGGCACCCCCAAGAGACCCAGTACTTC.